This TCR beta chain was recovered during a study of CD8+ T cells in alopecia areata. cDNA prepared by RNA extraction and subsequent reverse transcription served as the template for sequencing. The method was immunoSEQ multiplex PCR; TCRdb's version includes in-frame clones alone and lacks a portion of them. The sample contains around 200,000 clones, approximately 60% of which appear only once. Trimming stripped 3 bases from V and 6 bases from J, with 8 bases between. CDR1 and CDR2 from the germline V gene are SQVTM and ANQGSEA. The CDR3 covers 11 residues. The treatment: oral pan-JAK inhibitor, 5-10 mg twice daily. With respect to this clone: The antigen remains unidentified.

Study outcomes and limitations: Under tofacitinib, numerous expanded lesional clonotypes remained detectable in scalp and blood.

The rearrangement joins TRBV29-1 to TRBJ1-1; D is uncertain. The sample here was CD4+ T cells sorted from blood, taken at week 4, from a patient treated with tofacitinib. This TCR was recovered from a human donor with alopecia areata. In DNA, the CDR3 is TGCAGCGTTGAGAGTGGGTCTGAAGCTTTCTTT. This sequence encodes CSVESGSEAFF.